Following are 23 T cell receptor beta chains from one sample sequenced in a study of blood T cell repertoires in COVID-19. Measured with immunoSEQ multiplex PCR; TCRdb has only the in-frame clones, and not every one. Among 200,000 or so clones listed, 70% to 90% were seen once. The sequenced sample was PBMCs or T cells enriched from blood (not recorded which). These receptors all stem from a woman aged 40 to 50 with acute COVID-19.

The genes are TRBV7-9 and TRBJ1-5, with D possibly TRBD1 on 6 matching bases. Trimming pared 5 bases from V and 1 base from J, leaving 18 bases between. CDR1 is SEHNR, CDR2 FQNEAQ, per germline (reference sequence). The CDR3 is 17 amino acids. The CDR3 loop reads CASSPLTGTVSNQPQHF. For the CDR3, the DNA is TGTGCCAGCAGCCCCTTAACAGGGACGGTCAGCAATCAGCCCCAGCATTTT.

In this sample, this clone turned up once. The CDR3 DNA reads as TGTGCCAGCTCGAGTTTGGCAGGGGGCTACGAGCAGTACTTC. Translated: CASSSLAGGYEQYF. The gene calls are TRBV6-5 and TRBJ2-7; 7 bases agree with TRBD1. This CDR3 has 14 residues. Trimming removed 8 bases from V and 3 bases from J; junction bases left unmatched: 10. Germline V gives CDR1 MNHEY, CDR2 SVGAGI.

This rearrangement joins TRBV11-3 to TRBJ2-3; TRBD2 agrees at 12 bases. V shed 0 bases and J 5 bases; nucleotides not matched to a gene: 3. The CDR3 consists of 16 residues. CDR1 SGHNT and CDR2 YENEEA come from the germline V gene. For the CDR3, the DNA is TGTGCCAGCAGCTTAGAGACTAGCGGGGGAGGAGATACGCAGTATTTT. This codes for CASSLETSGGGDTQYF.

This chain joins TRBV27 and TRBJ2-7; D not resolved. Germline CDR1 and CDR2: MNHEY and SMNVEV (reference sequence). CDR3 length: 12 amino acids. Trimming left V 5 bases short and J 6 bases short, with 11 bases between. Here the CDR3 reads CASSAPSGEQYF. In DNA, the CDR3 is TGTGCCAGCAGTGCACCGTCGGGCGAGCAGTACTTC.

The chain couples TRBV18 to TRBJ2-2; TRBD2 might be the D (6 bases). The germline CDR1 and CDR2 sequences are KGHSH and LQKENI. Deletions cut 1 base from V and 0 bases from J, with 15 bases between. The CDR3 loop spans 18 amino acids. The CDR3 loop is CASSPLLRGGANTGELFF. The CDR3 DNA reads TGTGCCAGCTCACCACTCTTAAGGGGAGGTGCGAACACCGGGGAGCTGTTTTTT.

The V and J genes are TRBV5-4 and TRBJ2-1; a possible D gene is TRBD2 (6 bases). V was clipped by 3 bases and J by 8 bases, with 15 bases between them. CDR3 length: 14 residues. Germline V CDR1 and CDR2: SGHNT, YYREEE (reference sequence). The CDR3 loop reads CASSSGWGEHEQFF. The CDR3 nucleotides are TGTGCCAGCAGCTCAGGGTGGGGGGAACATGAGCAGTTCTTC.

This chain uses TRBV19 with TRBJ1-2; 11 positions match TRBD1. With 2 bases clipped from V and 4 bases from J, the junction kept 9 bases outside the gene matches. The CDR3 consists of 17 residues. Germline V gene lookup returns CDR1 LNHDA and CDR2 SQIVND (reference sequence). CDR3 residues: CASSILGTGGLVYGYTF. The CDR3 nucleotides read TGTGCCAGTAGTATACTTGGGACAGGGGGTTTGGTCTATGGCTACACCTTC.

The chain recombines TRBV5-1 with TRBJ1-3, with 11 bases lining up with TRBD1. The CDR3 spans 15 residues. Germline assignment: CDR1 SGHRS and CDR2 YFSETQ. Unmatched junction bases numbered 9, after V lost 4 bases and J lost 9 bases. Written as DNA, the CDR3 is TGCGCCAGCAGCACGGACAGGGGGCAAGGTAGCACCATATATTTT. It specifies CASSTDRGQGSTIYF.

The CDR3 region is CASSRASGNTGELFF. CDR3 sequence (DNA): TGCGCCAGCAGCAGAGCTAGCGGAAACACCGGGGAGCTGTTTTTT. V gene TRBV5-1 combines with J gene TRBJ2-2, with 7 nucleotides matching TRBD2. V shed 4 bases, J shed 2 bases, and the junction held 5 bases outside the gene matches. In germline, CDR1 is SGHRS, CDR2 YFSETQ. The CDR3 extends over 15 amino acids.

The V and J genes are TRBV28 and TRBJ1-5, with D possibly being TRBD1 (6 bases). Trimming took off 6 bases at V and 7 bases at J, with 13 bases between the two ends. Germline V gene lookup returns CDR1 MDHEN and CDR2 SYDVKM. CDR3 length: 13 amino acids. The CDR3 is CASSSTGSQPQHF. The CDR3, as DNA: TGTGCCAGCAGCTCTACAGGGAGCCAGCCCCAGCATTTT. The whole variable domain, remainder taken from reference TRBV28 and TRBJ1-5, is DVKVTQSSRYLVKRTGEKVFLECVQDMDHENMFWYRQDPGLGLRLIYFSYDVKMKEKGDIPEGYSVSREKKERFSLILESASTNQTSMYLCASSSTGSQPQHFGDGTRLSIL.

As DNA, the CDR3 is TGTGCCAGAAGCTCGGAGACAGGGACTGGGGCCAACGTCCTGACTTTC. The encoded protein is CARSSETGTGANVLTF. The rearrangement links TRBV5-3 to TRBJ2-6; the match to TRBD1 covers 7 bases. TRBV5-3 falls under the ORF class, with uncertain function. Trimming removed 3 bases from V and 2 bases from J; junction bases left unmatched: 5. This CDR3 spans 16 amino acids.

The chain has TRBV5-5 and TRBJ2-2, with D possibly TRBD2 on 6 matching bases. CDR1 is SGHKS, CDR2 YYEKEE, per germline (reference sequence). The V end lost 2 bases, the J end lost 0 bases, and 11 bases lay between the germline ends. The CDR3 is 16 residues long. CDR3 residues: CASSFADYPNTGELFF. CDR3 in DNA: TGTGCCAGCAGCTTCGCGGACTATCCGAACACCGGGGAGCTGTTTTTT.

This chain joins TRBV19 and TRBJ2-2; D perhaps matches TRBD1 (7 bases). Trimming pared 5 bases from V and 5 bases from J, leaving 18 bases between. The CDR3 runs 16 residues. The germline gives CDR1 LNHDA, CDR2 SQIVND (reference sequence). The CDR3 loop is CASSQYRAGGTGELFF. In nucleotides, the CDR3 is TGTGCCAGTAGTCAATATCGGGCAGGGGGGACCGGGGAGCTGTTTTTT.

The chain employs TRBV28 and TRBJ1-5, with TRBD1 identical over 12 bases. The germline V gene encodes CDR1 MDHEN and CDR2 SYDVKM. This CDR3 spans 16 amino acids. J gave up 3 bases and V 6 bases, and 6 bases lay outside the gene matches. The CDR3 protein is CASSSGQGAFNQPQHF. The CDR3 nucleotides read TGTGCCAGCAGCTCGGGACAGGGGGCGTTCAATCAGCCCCAGCATTTT.

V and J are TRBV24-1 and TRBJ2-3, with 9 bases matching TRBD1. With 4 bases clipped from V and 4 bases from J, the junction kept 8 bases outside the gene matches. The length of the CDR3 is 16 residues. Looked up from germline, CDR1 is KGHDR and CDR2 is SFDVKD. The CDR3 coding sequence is TGTGCCACCAGTGACGGGGGACAGGGATACGCAGATACGCAGTATTTT. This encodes CATSDGGQGYADTQYF.

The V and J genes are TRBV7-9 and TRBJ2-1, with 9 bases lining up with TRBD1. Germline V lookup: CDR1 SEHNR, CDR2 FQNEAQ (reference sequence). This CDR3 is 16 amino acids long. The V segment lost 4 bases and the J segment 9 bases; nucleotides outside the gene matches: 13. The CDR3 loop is CASSSDRGRKQGEQFF. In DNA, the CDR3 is TGTGCCAGCAGCTCCGACAGGGGGAGAAAGCAAGGTGAGCAGTTCTTC.

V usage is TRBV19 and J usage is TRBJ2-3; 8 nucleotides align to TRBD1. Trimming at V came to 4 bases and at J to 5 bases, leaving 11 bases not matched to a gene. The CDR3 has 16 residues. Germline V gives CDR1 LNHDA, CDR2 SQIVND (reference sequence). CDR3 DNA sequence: TGTGCCAGTAGTAGAGGGACAGGCCGTCGGGGAGATACGCAGTATTTT. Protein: CASSRGTGRRGDTQYF.

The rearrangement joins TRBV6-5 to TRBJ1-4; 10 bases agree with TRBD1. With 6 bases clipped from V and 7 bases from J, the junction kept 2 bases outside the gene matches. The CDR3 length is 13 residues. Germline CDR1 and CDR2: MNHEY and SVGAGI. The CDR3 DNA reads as TGTGCCAGCAGAGACAGGGGGCTTGAAAAACTGTTTTTT. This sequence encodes CASRDRGLEKLFF.

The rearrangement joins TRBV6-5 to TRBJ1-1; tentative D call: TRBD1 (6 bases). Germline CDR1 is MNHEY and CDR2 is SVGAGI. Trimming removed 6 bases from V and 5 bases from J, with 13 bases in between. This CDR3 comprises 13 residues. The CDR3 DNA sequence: TGTGCCAGCAGCGATACAGGGTCTACTGAAGCTTTCTTT. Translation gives CASSDTGSTEAFF.

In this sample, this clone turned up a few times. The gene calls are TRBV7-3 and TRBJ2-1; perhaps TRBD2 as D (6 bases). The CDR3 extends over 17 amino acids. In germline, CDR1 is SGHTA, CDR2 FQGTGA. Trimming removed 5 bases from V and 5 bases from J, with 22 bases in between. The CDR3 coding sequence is TGTGCCAGCAGCGCCTCCGGGACTCCTAATTCTAACAATGAGCAGTTCTTC. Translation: CASSASGTPNSNNEQFF. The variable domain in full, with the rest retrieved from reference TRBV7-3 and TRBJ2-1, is GAGVSQTPSNKVTEKGKYVELRCDPISGHTALYWYRQSLGQGPEFLIYFQGTGAADDSGLPNDRFFAVRPEGSVSTLKIQRTERGDSAVYLCASSASGTPNSNNEQFFGPGTRLTVL.

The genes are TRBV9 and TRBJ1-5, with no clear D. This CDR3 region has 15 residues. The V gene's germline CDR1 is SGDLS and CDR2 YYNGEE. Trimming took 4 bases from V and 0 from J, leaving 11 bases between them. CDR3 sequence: CASSPGRFSNQPQHF. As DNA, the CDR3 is TGTGCCAGCAGCCCCGGGAGGTTTAGCAATCAGCCCCAGCATTTT.

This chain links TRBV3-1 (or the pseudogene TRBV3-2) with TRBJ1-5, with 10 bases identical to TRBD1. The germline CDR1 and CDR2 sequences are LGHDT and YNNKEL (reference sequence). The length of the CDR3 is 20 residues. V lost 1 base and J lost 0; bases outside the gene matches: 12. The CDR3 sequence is CASSQVGSGTGVRSNQPQHF. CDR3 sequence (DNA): TGTGCCAGCAGCCAAGTTGGGTCCGGGACAGGGGTACGTAGCAATCAGCCCCAGCATTTT.

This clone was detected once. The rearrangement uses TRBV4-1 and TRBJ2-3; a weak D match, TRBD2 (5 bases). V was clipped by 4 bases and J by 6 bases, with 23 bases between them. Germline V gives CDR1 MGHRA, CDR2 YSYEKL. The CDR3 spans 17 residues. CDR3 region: CASSPAGPGLVPDTQYF. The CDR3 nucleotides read TGCGCCAGCAGCCCCGCGGGCCCGGGCCTCGTGCCCGATACGCAGTATTTT.